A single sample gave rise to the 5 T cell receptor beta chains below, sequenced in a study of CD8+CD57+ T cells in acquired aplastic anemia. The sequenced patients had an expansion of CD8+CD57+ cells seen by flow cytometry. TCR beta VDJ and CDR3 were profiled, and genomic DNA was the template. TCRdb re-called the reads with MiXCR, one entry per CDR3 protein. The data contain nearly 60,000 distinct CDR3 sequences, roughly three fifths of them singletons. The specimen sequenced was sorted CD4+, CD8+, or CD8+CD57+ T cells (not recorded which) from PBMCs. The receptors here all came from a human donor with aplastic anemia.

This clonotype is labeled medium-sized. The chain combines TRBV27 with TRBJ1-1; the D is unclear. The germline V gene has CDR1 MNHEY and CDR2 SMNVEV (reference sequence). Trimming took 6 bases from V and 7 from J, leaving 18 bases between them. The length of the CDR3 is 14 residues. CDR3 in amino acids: CASRPALYGSEAFF. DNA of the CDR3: TGTGCCAGCAGACCCGCCTTGTATGGGAGTGAAGCTTTCTTT.

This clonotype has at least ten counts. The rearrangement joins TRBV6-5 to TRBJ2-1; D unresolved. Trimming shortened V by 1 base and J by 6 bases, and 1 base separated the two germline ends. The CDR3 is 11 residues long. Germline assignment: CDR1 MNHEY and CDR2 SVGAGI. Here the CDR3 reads CASSYFNEQFF. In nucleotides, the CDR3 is TGTGCCAGCAGTTACTTCAATGAGCAGTTCTTC.

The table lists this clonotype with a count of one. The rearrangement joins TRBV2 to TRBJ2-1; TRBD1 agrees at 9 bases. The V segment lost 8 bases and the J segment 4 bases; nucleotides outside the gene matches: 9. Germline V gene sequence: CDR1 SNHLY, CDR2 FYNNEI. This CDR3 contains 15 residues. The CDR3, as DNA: TGTGCCAGCGGCGCGGGGACAGGGTATTACAATGAGCAGTTCTTC. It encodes CASGAGTGYYNEQFF. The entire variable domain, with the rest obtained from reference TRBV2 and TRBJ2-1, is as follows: EPEVTQTPSHQVTQMGQEVILRCVPISNHLYFYWYRQILGQKVEFLVSFYNNEISEKSEIFDDQFSVERPDGSNFTLKIRSTKLEDSAMYFCASGAGTGYYNEQFFGPGTRLTVL.

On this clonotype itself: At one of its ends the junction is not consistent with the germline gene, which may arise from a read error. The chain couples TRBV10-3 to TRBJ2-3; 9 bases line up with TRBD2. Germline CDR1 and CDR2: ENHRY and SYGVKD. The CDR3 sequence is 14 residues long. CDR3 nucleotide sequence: TGTGCCGTCAGAGGGGGCGGGGGGGCCGATACACAGTATTTT. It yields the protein CAVRGGGGADTQYF.

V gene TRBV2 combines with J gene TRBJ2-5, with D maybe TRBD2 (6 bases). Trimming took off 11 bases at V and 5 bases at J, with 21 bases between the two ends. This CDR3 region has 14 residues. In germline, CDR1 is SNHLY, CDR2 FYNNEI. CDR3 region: CAGKPGRGSETQYF. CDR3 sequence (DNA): TGTGCCGGTAAACCGGGACGGGGGTCTGAGACCCAGTACTTC.